The clone carrying this T cell receptor beta chain was seen a handful of times. These data originate in a study of blood T cell repertoires in COVID-19. Source study methods: Researchers report that nucleated cell counts were estimated from reference gene primer amplification. The repertoire was sequenced with immunoSEQ multiplex PCR; TCRdb's copy has only in-frame clones and lacks some. D and trimming come from the DNA, and the V and J calls and clone size come from that table. The sample yields 200,000 to 250,000 clones, around nine tenths seen once. CDR3 size: 16 residues. V lost 5 bases, J lost 0 bases, and 14 bases lay in between. Per the germline V gene, CDR1 is SEHNR and CDR2 is FQNEAQ (reference sequence).

The chain carries TRBV7-9 and TRBJ1-3, with D possibly TRBD1 on 5 matching bases. Material for sequencing was PBMCs or T cells enriched from blood (not recorded which). The source is a woman aged 45 to 65 with acute COVID-19. CDR3 in amino acids: CASSVNTGDSGNTIYF. CDR3 nucleotide sequence: TGTGCCAGCAGCGTTAATACAGGAGACTCTGGAAACACCATATATTTT.